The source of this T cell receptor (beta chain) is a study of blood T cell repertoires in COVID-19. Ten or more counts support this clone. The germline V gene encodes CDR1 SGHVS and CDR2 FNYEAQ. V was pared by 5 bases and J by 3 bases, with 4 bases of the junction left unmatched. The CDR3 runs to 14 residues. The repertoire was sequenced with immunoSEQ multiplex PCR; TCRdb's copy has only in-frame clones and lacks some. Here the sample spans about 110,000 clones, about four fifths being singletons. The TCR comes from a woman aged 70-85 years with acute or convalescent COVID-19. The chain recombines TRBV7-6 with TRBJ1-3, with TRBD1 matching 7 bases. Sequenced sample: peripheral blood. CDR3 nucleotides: TGTGCCAGCAGCCTCGGGACAGTTGGAAACACCATATATTTT. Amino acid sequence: CASSLGTVGNTIYF.